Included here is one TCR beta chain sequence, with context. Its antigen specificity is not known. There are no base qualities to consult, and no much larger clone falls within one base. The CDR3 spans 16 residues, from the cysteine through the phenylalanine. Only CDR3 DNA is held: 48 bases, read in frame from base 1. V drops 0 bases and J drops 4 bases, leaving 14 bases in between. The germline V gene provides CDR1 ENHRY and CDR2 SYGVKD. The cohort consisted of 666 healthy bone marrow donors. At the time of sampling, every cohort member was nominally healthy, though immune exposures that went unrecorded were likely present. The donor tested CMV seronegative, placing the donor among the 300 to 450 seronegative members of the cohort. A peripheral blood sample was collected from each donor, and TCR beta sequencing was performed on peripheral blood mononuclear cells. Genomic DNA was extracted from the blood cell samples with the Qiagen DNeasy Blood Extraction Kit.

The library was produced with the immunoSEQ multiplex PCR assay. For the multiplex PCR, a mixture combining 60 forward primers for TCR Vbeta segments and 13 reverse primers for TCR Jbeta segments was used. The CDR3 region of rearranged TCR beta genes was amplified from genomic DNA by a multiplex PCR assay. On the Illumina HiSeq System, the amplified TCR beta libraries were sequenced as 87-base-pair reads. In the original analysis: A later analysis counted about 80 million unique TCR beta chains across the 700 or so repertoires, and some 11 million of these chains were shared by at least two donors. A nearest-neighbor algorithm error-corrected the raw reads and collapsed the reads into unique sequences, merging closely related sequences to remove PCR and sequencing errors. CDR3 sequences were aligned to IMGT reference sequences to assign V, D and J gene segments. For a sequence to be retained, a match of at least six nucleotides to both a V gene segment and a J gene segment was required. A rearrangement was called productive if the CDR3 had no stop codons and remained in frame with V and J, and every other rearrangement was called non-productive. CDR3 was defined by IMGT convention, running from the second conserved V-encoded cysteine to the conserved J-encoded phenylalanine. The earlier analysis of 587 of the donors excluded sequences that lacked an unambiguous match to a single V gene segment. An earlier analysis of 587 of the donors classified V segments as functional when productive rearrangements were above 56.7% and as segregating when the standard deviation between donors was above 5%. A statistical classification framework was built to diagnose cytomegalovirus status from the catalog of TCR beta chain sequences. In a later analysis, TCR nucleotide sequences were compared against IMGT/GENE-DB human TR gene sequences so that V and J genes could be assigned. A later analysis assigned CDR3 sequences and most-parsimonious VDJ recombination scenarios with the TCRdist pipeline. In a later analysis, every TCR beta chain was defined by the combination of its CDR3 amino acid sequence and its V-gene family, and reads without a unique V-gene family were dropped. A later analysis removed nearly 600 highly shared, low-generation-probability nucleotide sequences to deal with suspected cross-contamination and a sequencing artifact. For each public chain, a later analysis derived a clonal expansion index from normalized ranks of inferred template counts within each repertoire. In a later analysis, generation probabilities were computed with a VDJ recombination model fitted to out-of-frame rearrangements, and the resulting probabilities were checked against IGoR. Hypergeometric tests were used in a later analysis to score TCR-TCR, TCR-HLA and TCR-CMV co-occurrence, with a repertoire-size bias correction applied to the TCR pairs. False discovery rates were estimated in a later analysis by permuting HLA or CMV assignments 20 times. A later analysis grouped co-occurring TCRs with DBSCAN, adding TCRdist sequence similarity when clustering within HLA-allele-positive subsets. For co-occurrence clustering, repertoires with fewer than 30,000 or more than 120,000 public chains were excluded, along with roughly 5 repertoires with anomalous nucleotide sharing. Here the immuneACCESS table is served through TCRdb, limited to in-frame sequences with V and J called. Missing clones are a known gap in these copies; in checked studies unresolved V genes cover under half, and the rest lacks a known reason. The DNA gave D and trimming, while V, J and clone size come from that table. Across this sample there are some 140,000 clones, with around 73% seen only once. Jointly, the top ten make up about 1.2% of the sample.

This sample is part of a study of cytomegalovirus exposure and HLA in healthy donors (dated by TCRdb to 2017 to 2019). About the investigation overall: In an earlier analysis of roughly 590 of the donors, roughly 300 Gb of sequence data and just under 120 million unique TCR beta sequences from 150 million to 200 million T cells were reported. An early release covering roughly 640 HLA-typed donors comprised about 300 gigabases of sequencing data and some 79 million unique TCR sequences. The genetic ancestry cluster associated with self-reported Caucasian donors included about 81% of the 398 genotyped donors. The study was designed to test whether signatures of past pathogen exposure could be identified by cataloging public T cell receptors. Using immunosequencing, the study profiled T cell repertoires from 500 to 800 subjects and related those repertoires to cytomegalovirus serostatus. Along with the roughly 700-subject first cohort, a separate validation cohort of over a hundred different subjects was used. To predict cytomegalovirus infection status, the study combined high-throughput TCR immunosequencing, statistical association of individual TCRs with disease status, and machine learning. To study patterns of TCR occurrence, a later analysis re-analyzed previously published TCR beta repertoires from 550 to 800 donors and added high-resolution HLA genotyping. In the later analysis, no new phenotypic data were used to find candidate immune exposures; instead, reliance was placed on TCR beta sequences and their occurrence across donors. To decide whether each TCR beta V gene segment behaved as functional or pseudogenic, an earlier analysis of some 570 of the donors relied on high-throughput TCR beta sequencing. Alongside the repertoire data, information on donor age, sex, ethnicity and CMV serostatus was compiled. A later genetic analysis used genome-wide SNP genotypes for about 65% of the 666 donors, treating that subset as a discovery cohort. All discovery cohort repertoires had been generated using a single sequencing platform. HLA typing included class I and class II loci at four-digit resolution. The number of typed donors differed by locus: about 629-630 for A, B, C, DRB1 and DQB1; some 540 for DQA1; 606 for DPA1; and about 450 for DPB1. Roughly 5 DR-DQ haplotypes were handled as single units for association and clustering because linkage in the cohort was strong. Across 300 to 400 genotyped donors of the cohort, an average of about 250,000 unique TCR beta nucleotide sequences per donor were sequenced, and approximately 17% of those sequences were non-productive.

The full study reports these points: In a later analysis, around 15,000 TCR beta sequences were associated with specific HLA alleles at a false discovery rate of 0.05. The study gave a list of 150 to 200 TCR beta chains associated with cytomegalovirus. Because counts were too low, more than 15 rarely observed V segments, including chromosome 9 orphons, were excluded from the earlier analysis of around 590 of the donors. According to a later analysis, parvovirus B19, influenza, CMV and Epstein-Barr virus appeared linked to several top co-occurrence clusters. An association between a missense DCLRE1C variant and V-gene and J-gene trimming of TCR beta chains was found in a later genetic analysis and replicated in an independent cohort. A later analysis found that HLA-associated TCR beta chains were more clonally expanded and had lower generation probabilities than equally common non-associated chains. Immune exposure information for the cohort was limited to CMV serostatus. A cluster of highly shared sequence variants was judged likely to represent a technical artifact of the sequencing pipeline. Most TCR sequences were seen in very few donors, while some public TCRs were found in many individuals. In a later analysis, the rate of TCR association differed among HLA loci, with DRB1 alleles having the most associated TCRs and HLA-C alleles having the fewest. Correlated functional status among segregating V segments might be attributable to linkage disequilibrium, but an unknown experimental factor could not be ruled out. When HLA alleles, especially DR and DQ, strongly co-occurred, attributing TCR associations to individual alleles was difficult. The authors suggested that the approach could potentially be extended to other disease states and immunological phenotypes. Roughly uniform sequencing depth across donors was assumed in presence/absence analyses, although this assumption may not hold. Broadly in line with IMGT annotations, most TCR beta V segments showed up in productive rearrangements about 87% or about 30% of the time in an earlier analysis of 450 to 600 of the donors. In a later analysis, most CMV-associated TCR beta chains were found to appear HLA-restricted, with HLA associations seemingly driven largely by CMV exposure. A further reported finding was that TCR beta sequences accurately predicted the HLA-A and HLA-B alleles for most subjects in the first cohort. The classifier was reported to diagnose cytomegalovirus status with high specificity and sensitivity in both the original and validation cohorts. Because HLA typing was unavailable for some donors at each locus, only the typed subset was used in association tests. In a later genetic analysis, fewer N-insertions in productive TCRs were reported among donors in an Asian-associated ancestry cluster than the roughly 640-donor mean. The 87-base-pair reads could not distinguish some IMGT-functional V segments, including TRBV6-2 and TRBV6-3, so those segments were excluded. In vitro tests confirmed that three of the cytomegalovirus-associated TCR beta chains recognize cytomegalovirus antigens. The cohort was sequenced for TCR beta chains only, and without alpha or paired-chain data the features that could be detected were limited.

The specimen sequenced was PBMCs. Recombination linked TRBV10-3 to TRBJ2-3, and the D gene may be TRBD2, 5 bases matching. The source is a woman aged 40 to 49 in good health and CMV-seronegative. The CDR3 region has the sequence CAISESKRGRADTQYF. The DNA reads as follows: TGTGCCATCAGTGAGTCGAAACGGGGTCGGGCAGATACGCAGTATTTT.